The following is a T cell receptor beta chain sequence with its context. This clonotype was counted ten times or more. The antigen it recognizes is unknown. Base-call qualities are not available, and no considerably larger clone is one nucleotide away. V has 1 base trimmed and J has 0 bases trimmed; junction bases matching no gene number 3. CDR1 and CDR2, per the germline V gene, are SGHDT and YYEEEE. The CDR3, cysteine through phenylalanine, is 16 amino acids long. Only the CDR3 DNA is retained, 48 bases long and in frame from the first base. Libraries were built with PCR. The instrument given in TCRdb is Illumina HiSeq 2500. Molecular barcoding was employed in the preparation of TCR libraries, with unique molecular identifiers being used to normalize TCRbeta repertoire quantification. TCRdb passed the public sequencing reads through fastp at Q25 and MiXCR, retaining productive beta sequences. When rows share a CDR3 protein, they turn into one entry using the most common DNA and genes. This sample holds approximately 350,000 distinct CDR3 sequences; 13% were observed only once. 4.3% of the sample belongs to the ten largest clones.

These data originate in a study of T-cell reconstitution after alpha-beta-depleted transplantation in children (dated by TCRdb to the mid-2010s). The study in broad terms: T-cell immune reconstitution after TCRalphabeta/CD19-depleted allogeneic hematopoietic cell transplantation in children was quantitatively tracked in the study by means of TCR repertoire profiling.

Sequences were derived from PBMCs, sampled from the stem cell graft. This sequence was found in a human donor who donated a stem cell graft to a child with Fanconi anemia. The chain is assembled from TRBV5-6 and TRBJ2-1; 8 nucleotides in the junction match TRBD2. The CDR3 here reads CASSLRSGSSYNEQFF. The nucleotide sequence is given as TGTGCCAGCAGCTTGCGGAGCGGGAGCTCCTACAATGAGCAGTTCTTC.